This T cell receptor beta chain was retrieved from a study of response to subunit inactivated influenza vaccine. Overall study results and limits: Few additional T cells are recruited per seasonal influenza vaccination, authors suggested.

TCRdb processed the RT-PCR reads anew with MiXCR; each CDR3 protein has one entry. The sample consists of more than 700,000 distinct CDR3 sequences, around 20% of them appearing once. For this clonotype: Its antigen is not identified.

V was shortened by 5 bases and J by 8 bases, with 13 bases between the two germline ends. Germline CDR1 is SGHTA and CDR2 is FQGNSA. The CDR3 covers 13 residues. This specimen consisted of PBMCs from blood, obtained 4 to 6 days after vaccination. The TCR originated in a man aged 45 to 65 who received an inactivated influenza vaccine. This chain links TRBV7-2 with TRBJ2-1; D possibly corresponds to TRBD2 (5 bases). The CDR3 protein is CASSVTRSDEQFF. The CDR3 DNA sequence: TGTGCCAGCAGCGTTACTAGAAGCGATGAGCAGTTCTTC.